This TCR beta chain was sequenced during a study of beta chain features in type 1 diabetes (dated 2018 in TCRdb). Regarding the complete study: No differences in mean age, gender distribution, total cell number or subset yield were found between patients and healthy donors. A total of approximately 99,000,000 sorted cells were examined across all samples, and RNA yield correlated strongly with the number of cells per subset. In the study, recently diagnosed type 1 diabetes patients and matched healthy donors were compared on the TCRB repertoires of their sorted circulating CD4+ T cell subsets. Naive and central memory subsets were obtained from all 30 or so donors, but regulatory and stem cell-like memory subsets were isolated from only 8 patients and about 8 healthy donors. The paper's findings and limits, for the study overall: A moderate but significant shortening of TCRB CDR3 length was observed in type 1 diabetes patients in all four CD4+ subsets. Because cDNA was sequenced instead of genomic DNA, highly expressing activated cells could be over-represented, though the groups showed no difference in activation or CD3 levels. Only small numbers of individuals were included in the HLA sub-analyses, which left unresolved whether HLA type had any influence on TCRB rearrangement. Patients with type 1 diabetes made fewer insertions and deleted more nucleotides at VDJ recombination sites, implying thymic rearrangement abnormalities. Shorter templates might have been favored by PCR, but patient and control samples were amplified and corrected together, so both groups would have been affected equally by any skew. The naive, central memory and regulatory TCRB repertoires appeared to resemble one another more closely among patients than among healthy donors.

The germline V gene (reference sequence) yields SGHNT for CDR1 and YYREEE for CDR2. The V and J ends are trimmed by 2 bases and 1 base, leaving 9 bases between them. The CDR3 runs 14 amino acids, cysteine and phenylalanine included. The sequence is cut down to CDR3 DNA, 42 bases in frame from base 1. All of the isolated RNA was reverse transcribed with the High Capacity cDNA Reverse Transcription Kit, so expressed TCRB transcripts were sequenced. Deep immunoSEQ sequencing was performed on naive, central memory and regulatory T cell samples, with an average of roughly 3.5 million total reads per sample. Sorted cells were lysed in RLT buffer, and RNA was extracted using DNase-treated RNeasy Micro or Mini kits according to cell number. To prevent cross-contamination, every cell subset was processed on its own, while patient and healthy donor samples were processed together. The immunoSEQ multiplex PCR was used to amplify TCRB sequences from cDNA, generating 87-bp fragments that spanned the CDR3 region. Sequencing of the amplicons was performed on the Illumina HiSeq platform. Turning to the authors' computational methods: Synthetic template baselines were used to correct PCR bias computationally, reads within Hamming distance 2 were collapsed together, and singletons that could not be merged were discarded. Reads were aligned against IMGT so that V, D and J genes, CDR3 length and insertions or deletions at six rearrangement sites could be assigned. Clonotype counts were normalized to sorted cell number within each subset before computing true diversity and Gini coefficients with the tcR R package. The overlap coefficient, calculated on TCRB nucleotide sequences, was used to measure repertoire sharing. Out-of-frame TCRB sequences from naive cells were analyzed as a proxy for the pre-selection repertoire. TCRdb obtained this table from immuneACCESS and retained in-frame rearrangements with V and J assigned. These tables miss some clones; where compared with another copy, unresolved V genes account for less than half of the shortfall, and the remainder is unexplained. That table is the source of V, J and clone size, and D and trimming were worked out from the DNA. The sample has approximately 330,000 clones on record, approximately 9.9% of them singletons. Under 0.02% of the sample is taken by the ten largest.

Each donor gave one peripheral blood draw, roughly 120 mL on average, collected into heparinised tubes. Using a panel that included CD45RO, CCR7, CD25, CD127, CD95 and CD27, naive, central memory, regulatory and stem cell-like memory CD4+ T cells were sorted on a BD FACSAria II. All sorted populations exceeded 95% purity. PBMCs were isolated immediately by Lymphoprep density gradient centrifugation and stained directly without culture. To minimize batch effects, samples were stained and sorted in pairs, one healthy donor with one patient per experiment. This clone was seen more than once but under ten times. What this receptor recognizes is not known. Per-nucleotide qualities are absent, and no much larger clonotype sits a single base away.

In this chain, TRBV5-4 is recombined with TRBJ2-5; too little of a D gene remains to name it. Sequencing used naive CD4+ T cells from blood. The cell subset or site label corresponds to: true naive CD4+ T cells. This clonotype was sampled from a woman aged 30 to 39 in good health. The CDR3 in this case is CASSLRSGQETQYF. In nucleotide form, the sequence is TGTGCCAGCAGCTTAAGGTCGGGCCAAGAGACCCAGTACTTC.